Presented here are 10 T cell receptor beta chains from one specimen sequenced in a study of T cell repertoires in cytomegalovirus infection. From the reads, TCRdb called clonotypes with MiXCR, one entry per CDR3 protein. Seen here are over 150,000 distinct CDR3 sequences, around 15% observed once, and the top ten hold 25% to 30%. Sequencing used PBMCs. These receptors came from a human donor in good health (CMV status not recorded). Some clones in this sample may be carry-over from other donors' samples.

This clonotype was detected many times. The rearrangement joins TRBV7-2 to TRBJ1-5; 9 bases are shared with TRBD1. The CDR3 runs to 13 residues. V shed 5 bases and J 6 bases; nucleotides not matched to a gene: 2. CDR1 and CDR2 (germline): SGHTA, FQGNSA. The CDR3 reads CASSVTGGQPQHF. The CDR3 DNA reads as TGTGCCAGCAGCGTGACAGGGGGTCAGCCCCAGCATTTT.

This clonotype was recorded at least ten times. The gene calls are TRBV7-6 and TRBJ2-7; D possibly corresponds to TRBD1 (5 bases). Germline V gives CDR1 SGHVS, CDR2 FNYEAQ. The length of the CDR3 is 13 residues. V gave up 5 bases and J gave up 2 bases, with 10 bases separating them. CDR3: CASSRTSTYEQYF. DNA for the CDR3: TGTGCCAGCAGCCGGACAAGCACCTACGAGCAGTACTTC.

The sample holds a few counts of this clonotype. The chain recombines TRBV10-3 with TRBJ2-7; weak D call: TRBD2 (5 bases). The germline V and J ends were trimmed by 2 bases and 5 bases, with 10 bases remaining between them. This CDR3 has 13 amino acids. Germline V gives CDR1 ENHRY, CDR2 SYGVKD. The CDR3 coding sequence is TGTGCCATCAGTGAGACAGTGGAGGACGAGCAGTACTTC. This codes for CAISETVEDEQYF.

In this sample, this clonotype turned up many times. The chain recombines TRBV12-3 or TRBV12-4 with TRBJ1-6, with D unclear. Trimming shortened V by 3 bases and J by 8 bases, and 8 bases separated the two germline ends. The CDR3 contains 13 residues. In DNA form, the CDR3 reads TGTGCCAGCAGTTTGACCGATTATTCACCCCTCCACTTT. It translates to CASSLTDYSPLHF.

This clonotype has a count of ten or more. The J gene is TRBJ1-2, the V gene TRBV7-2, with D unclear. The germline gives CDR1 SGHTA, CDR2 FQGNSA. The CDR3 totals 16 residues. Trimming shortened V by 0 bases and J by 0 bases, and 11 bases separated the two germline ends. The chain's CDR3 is CASSLASGATNYGYTF. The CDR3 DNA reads TGTGCCAGCAGCTTAGCCTCAGGCGCCACTAACTATGGCTACACCTTC.

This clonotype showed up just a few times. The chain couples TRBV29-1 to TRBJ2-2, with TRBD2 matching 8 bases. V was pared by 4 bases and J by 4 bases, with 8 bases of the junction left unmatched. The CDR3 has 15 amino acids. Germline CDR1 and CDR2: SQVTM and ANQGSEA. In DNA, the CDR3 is TGCAGCGTTGCCGGGAGGGGCTCTAGCACCGGGGAGCTGTTTTTT. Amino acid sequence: CSVAGRGSSTGELFF.

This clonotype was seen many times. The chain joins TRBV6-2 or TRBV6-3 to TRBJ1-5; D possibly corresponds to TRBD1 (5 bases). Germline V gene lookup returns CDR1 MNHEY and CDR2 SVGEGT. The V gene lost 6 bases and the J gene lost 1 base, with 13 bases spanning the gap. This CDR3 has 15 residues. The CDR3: CASRSGRDSNQPQHF. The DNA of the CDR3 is TGTGCCAGCAGGTCCGGAAGGGACAGCAATCAGCCCCAGCATTTT.

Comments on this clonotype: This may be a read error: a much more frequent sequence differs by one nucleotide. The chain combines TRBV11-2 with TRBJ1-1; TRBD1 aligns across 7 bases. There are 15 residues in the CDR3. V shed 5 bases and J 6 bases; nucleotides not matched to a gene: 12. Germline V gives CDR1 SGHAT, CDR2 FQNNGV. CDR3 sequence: CASSPQGGKVAEAFF. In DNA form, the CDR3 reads TGTGCCAGCAGCCCCCAGGGGGGGAAGGTCGCTGAAGCTTTCTTT.

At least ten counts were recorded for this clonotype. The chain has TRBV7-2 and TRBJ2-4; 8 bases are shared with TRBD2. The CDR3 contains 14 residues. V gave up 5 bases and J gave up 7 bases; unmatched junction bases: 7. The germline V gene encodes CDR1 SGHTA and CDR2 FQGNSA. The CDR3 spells CASSRAGEDNIQYF. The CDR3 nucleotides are TGTGCCAGCAGCAGAGCGGGAGAAGATAACATTCAGTACTTC.

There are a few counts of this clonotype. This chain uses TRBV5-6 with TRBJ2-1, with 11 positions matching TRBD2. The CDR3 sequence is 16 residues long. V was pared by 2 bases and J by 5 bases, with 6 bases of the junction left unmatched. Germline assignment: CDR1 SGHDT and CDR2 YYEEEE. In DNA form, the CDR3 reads TGTGCCAGCAGCTTTTTAGCGGGGGGGCCCCACAATGAGCAGTTCTTC. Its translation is CASSFLAGGPHNEQFF.